The clone carrying this T cell receptor beta chain was recorded many times. Its antigen is not identified. Relying on iRepertoire HTBI primers and Arm-PCR of CDR3 regions, the team built TCR beta libraries. TCRdb used MiXCR to reprocess the multiplex PCR reads, holding one entry per CDR3 protein. Of about 460,000 distinct CDR3 sequences listed, approximately 23% are singletons. These data belong to a study of regulatory T cells in long-lasting Graves disease. Trimming left V 3 bases short and J 3 bases short, with 8 bases between. Germline V gives CDR1 MNHNS, CDR2 SASEGT. This CDR3 has 13 residues. The time point denotes: persistent/refractory GD, antithyroid drugs over 5 years with positive TRAb. RNA isolated from PBMCs was used to make the TCR library. An endocrinology unit in Xi'an, China, supplied the patients. EDTA tubes held roughly 9.2 milliliters of peripheral blood from each patient. Study conclusions and caveats: Having only a small sample size may have limited accuracy.

The V call is TRBV6-1, the J call TRBJ1-2, with a weak D call TRBD1 (6 bases). The source is a female donor with Graves disease. Material: peripheral blood mononuclear cells (PBMCs), obtained when the disease was refractory, from a patient treated with antithyroid drugs. Here the CDR3 reads CASSEDSYYGYTF. The CDR3 DNA follows: TGTGCCAGCAGTGAGGACAGCTACTATGGCTACACCTTC.